This T cell receptor beta chain was documented in a study of blood T cell repertoires in COVID-19. Study information: Samples representing acute and convalescent COVID-19 were sourced from the United States, Italy and Spain. In each case, the material was cDNA or gDNA derived from T cells, B-cell-depleted T cells, or PBMCs.

Per the original methods: The assay estimated nucleated cells by amplifying reference gene primers. Clones were sequenced by immunoSEQ multiplex PCR, and TCRdb holds only the in-frame ones, with some missing. D and trimming were read from the DNA, whereas the V and J calls and clone size are those reported in that table. The sample yields roughly 200,000 clones, about 93% seen once. Patients at the Seattle site were enrolled during active infection and followed longitudinally. This sequence originates from a man aged 25 to 40 with COVID-19, enrolled during active disease. The sample consisted of peripheral blood.

Written as DNA, the CDR3 is TGTGCCAGCAGCTTGTGGCGGATCACTGAAGCTTTCTTT. Amino acids: CASSLWRITEAFF. V usage is TRBV5-4 and J usage is TRBJ1-1; no clear D gene. V dropped 1 base and J dropped 4 bases, with 8 bases sitting between them. The CDR3 has 13 amino acids. CDR1 and CDR2 from the germline V gene are SGHNT and YYREEE (reference sequence).